This T cell receptor (beta chain) was recovered during a study of Ad26.COV2.S vaccination and SARS-CoV-2 variants. Worth noting for this clone: Its specificity is not known.

Findings and limits, study-wide: Those who received the vaccine showed greater spike-specific TCR breadth than those given placebo. Analytic work on TCR breadth and depth might have understated the full extent of total T cell responses.

The treatment denotes: roughly 20 received Ad26.COV2.S at low or high dose, single or two shots; roughly five received placebo; per-sample allocation not given. The investigators took samples on day 63 after the first vaccine or placebo injection. Spike of the Wuhan-strain SARS-CoV-2 was expressed by an Ad26 vector, which formed the vaccine. Repertoires were generated with immunoSEQ multiplex PCR, while TCRdb's copy carries only in-frame clones and drops some. The profile shows about 220,000 clones, 85% to 90% of them singletons. V gave up 0 bases and J gave up 6 bases; unmatched junction bases: 8. The CDR3 totals 16 residues. Germline V gene data show CDR1 as SGHDN and CDR2 as FVKESK.

The V call is TRBV14, the J call TRBJ2-3, with TRBD2 matching 8 bases. The source was peripheral blood, collected in a trial of Ad26.COV2.S vaccine versus placebo. This receptor was obtained from a person aged 18-65 years who received the Ad26.COV2.S COVID-19 vaccine or a placebo. The CDR3: CASSQDVGGGLDTQYF. CDR3 DNA sequence: TGTGCCAGCAGCCAAGATGTTGGCGGGGGGTTGGATACGCAGTATTTT.